Reported below is one TCR beta chain. Its specificity is not known. The entry originates in a study of OX40 agonist ivuxolimab in advanced cancers. As for the study in general: Patients were treated with ivuxolimab, an agonistic anti-OX40 (CD134) antibody. A history of anti-PD-1, anti-PD-L1 or anti-CTLA-4 therapy was acceptable, and about 40% had some.

Germline loops: CDR1 SNHLY, CDR2 FYNNEI. This CDR3 contains 14 residues. The ends lost 7 bases at V and 4 bases at J; junction bases unmatched: 5. Notes on the study in general: At doses 0.1 to 3.0 mg/kg, CD4+ and CD8+ clones expanded.

Sequenced by immunoSEQ multiplex PCR; TCRdb stores in-frame clones only, minus some. The sample lists about 72,000 clones, 89% occurring once. This rearrangement joins TRBV2 to TRBJ2-3, with TRBD2 identical over 10 bases. The source of this sequence is an adult with an advanced solid tumor such as melanoma, head and neck, liver or kidney cancer. This specimen was CD4+ or CD8+ T cells sorted from blood, taken in a trial of the OX40 agonist ivuxolimab. The CDR3 DNA reads TGTGCCAGCAAGTTCCTAGCGGGAGCAGATACGCAGTATTTT. Translation gives CASKFLAGADTQYF.